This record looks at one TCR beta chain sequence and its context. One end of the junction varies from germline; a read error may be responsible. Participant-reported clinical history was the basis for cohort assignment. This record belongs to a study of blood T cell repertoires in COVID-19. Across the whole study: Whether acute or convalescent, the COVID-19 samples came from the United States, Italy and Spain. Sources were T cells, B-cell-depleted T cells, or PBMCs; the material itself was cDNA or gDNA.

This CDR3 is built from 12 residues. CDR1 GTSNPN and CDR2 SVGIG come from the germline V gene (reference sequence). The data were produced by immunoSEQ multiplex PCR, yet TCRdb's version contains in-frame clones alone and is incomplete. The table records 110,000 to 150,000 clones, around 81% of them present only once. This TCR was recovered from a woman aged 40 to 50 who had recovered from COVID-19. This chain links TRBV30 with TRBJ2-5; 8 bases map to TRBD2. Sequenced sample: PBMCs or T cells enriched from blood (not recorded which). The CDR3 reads CALSSGVETQYF. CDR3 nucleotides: TGTGCCTTGAGTAGCGGGGTAGAGACCCAGTACTTC. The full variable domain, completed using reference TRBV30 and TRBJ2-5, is SQTIHQWPATLVQPVGSPLSLECTVEGTSNPNLYWYRQAAGRGLQLLFYSVGIGQISSEVPQNLSASRPQDRQFILSSKKLLLSDSGFYLCALSSGVETQYFGPGTRLLVL.